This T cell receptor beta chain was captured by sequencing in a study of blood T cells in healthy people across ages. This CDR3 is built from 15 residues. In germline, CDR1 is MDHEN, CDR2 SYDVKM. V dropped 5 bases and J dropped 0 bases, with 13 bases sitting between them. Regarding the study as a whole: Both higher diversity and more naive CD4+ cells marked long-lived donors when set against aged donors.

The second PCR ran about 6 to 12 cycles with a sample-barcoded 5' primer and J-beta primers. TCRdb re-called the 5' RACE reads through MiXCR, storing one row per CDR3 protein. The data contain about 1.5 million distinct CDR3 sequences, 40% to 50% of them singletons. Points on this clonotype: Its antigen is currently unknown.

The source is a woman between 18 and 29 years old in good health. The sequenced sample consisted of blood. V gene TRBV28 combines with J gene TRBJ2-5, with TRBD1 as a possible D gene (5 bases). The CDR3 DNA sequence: TGTGCCAGCAGTCCCAGGGCATCGTACCAAGAGACCCAGTACTTC. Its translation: CASSPRASYQETQYF.